Sequencing of this T cell receptor beta chain was carried out in a study of T cells in narcolepsy. About the research overall: Healthy controls were enrolled alongside patients with narcolepsy type 1 or type 2.

Whole-study findings and limits: Same-patient CSF and blood CD4+ T cell clonotypes included HCRT-specific and TRIB2-specific autoreactive ones. Autoreactive clone sequences were missing from some blood memory CD4+ repertoires.

The V end lost 4 bases, the J end lost 7 bases, and 10 bases lay between the germline ends. Germline V CDR1 and CDR2: SGHAT, FQNNGV. The CDR3 has 12 amino acids. On this clone itself: Its specificity is not known.

Data came from immunoSEQ multiplex PCR; TCRdb stores just in-frame clones and leaves some out. Among about 22,000 clones, around 81% were seen once, and the ten largest hold around 4.2%. The material sequenced was memory (CD45RA-) CD4+ T cells from blood. The V and J genes are TRBV11-2 and TRBJ1-1; D uncertain. The source of this sequence is a human donor in good health. The CDR3 protein is CASSWVRIEAFF. The CDR3 DNA follows: TGTGCCAGCAGCTGGGTCCGGATTGAAGCTTTCTTT.